Following are 27 T cell receptor beta chains from one sample sequenced in a study of shared clonotypes between healthy human individuals. TCRdb's table, derived via immunoSEQ multiplex PCR, lists solely in-frame clones and lacks some. The sample has fewer than 1.6 million clones; 98% are singletons. The sample was naive CD4+ T cells sorted from blood. Stated subset: CD45RA+ positively selected. The receptors come from a man aged 25 to 45 in good health.

The V gene is TRBV28, the J gene TRBJ2-3, with 10 bases matching TRBD1. V was pared by 5 bases and J by 2 bases, with 7 bases of the junction left unmatched. CDR1 MDHEN and CDR2 SYDVKM come from the germline V gene. The CDR3 runs to 16 residues. CDR3 region: CASSRTGTGDTDTQYF. The CDR3 nucleotides are TGTGCCAGCAGTCGAACGGGGACAGGGGACACAGATACGCAGTATTTT. The variable domain in full, with the rest retrieved from reference TRBV28 and TRBJ2-3, is DVKVTQSSRYLVKRTGEKVFLECVQDMDHENMFWYRQDPGLGLRLIYFSYDVKMKEKGDIPEGYSVSREKKERFSLILESASTNQTSMYLCASSRTGTGDTDTQYFGPGTRLTVL.

CDR3 region: CAWNHKGNEKLFF. The CDR3 DNA is TGTGCCTGGAATCATAAGGGTAATGAAAAACTGTTTTTT. V gene TRBV30 combines with J gene TRBJ1-4; D not certain. V lost 4 bases and J 4 bases, leaving 10 bases between the germline ends. The CDR3 loop spans 13 amino acids. CDR1 is GTSNPN and CDR2 is SVGIG in the germline V gene (reference sequence).

The chain recombines TRBV5-4 with TRBJ2-6; TRBD2 aligns across 9 bases. Germline trimming cut 2 bases from V and 4 bases from J; bases unmatched to any gene: 7. CDR3 length: 17 residues. Germline CDR1 and CDR2: SGHNT and YYREEE (reference sequence). In nucleotides, the CDR3 is TGTGCCAGCAGCTTACCGGGACTAGCTGAGGGGGCCAACGTCCTGACTTTC. Translated, it gives CASSLPGLAEGANVLTF.

This clone was observed a single time. V is TRBV7-8 and J is TRBJ2-1; D might be TRBD1 (6 bases). The CDR3 is made up of 15 amino acids. Per the germline V gene, CDR1 is SGHVS and CDR2 is FQNEAQ. Deletions cut 5 bases from V and 4 bases from J, with 15 bases between. CDR3 sequence (DNA): TGTGCCAGCAGCGGAGGTCGTACAGGGTACAATGAGCAGTTCTTC. It encodes CASSGGRTGYNEQFF.

The CDR3 region has the DNA TGTGCCAGCAGAACTCAGGGCAGGGACCTTTACGAGCAGTACTTC. Protein: CASRTQGRDLYEQYF. The V call is TRBV2, the J call TRBJ2-7, with D perhaps TRBD1 or TRBD2 (5 bases each). Germline-derived CDR1 and CDR2 are SNHLY and FYNNEI. This CDR3 is built from 15 residues. V was trimmed by 6 bases and J by 4 bases, leaving 19 bases between them. Full variable domain (remainder filled in from reference TRBV2 and TRBJ2-7): EPEVTQTPSHQVTQMGQEVILRCVPISNHLYFYWYRQILGQKVEFLVSFYNNEISEKSEIFDDQFSVERPDGSNFTLKIRSTKLEDSAMYFCASRTQGRDLYEQYFGPGTRLTVT.

Worth noting for this clone: The sample holds other DNA sequences that translate to the same CDR3. The chain joins TRBV19 to TRBJ2-7; the D gene is possibly TRBD1 (5 bases). The CDR3 is made up of 13 amino acids. Trimming left V 3 bases short and J 3 bases short, with 9 bases between. Germline lookup yields CDR1 LNHDA and CDR2 SQIVND (reference sequence). The chain's CDR3 is CASSISDSYEQYF. The CDR3 coding sequence is TGTGCCAGTAGTATTTCAGACAGCTACGAGCAGTACTTC. Using reference TRBV19 and TRBJ2-7 for the parts outside the CDR3, the full variable domain is DGGITQSPKYLFRKEGQNVTLSCEQNLNHDAMYWYRQDPGQGLRLIYYSQIVNDFQKGDIAEGYSVSREKKESFPLTVTSAQKNPTAFYLCASSISDSYEQYFGPGTRLTVT.

For this clone: The same CDR3 arises from other DNA sequences in this sample as well. The rearrangement joins TRBV5-1 to TRBJ2-5; D gene uncertain. Trimming took off 0 bases at V and 4 bases at J, with 10 bases between the two ends. The CDR3 spans 14 residues. Germline CDR1 and CDR2: SGHRS and YFSETQ. CDR3 DNA: TGCGCCAGCAGCTTGGAAGGGTTTGGAGAGACCCAGTACTTC. It translates to CASSLEGFGETQYF. Full variable domain (missing parts from reference TRBV5-1 and TRBJ2-5): KAGVTQTPRYLIKTRGQQVTLSCSPISGHRSVSWYQQTPGQGLQFLFEYFSETQRNKGNFPGRFSGRQFSNSRSEMNVSTLELGDSALYLCASSLEGFGETQYFGPGTRLLVL.

The chain recombines TRBV27 with TRBJ1-5; D is perhaps TRBD1 (5 bases). Trimming cost V 6 bases and J 4 bases, with 10 bases left between them. Germline V gene sequence: CDR1 MNHEY, CDR2 SMNVEV (reference sequence). The CDR3 length is 13 residues. CDR3 sequence: CASRGTGNQPQHF. For the CDR3, the DNA is TGTGCCAGCAGGGGGACGGGAAATCAGCCCCAGCATTTT.

The chain combines TRBV7-2 with TRBJ2-3, with a possible D match to TRBD2 (6 bases). CDR3 length: 14 amino acids. Germline CDR1 and CDR2: SGHTA and FQGNSA. Trimming cost V 2 bases and J 2 bases, with 8 bases left between them. In DNA, the CDR3 is TGTGCCAGCAGCTTATCTAGCGCCACAGATACGCAGTATTTT. Protein product: CASSLSSATDTQYF.

J is TRBJ2-1 and V is TRBV7-2; D possibly uses TRBD1 or TRBD2 (6 bases each). Per germline, CDR1 SGHTA and CDR2 FQGNSA. The V gene lost 1 base and the J gene lost 5 bases, with 15 bases spanning the gap. CDR3 length: 16 amino acids. CDR3 residues: CASSLVGGPLNNEQFF. CDR3 bases: TGTGCCAGCAGCTTAGTGGGGGGCCCCCTAAACAATGAGCAGTTCTTC.

This chain connects TRBV18 to TRBJ1-1; TRBD1 matches 7 bases. With 5 bases clipped from V and 1 base from J, the junction kept 10 bases outside the gene matches. The CDR3 loop spans 16 amino acids. Germline V gene data show CDR1 as KGHSH and CDR2 as LQKENI. CDR3 loop: CASSIYLRGENTEAFF. In DNA form, the CDR3 reads TGTGCCAGCTCAATCTACCTCAGGGGGGAGAACACTGAAGCTTTCTTT.

A remark on this clone: Distinct nucleotide sequences in the sample also encode this CDR3. This rearrangement joins TRBV6-5 to TRBJ1-1; no clear D. This CDR3 region has 12 residues. Trimming took 6 bases from V and 0 from J, leaving 5 bases between them. Germline V CDR1 and CDR2: MNHEY, SVGAGI. CDR3: CASSYMNTEAFF. DNA of the CDR3: TGTGCCAGCAGCTACATGAACACTGAAGCTTTCTTT.

J is TRBJ1-5 and V is TRBV11-2; D gene uncertain. The V gene's germline CDR1 is SGHAT and CDR2 FQNNGV. The V end was cut by 8 bases, the J end by 0 bases, with 8 bases between. This CDR3 is 13 amino acids long. In nucleotides, the CDR3 is TGTGCCAGCGGGCATCTTAGCAATCAGCCCCAGCATTTT. Translating gives CASGHLSNQPQHF.

The chain is built from TRBV7-9 and TRBJ1-2; TRBD1 agrees at 10 bases. The germline gives CDR1 SEHNR, CDR2 FQNEAQ (reference sequence). The CDR3 consists of 15 residues. J was trimmed by 8 bases and V by 1 base; bases with no gene match: 7. The CDR3 DNA reads as TGTGCCAGCAGCTTAGGACGAGGACAGGGGGAAGGCTACACCTTC. It codes for CASSLGRGQGEGYTF.

For this clone: Other DNA sequences in the sample encode the same CDR3. The J gene is TRBJ1-2, the V gene TRBV14; 8 bases agree with TRBD1. This CDR3 contains 14 residues. The junction had 0 bases not matched to a gene; V was cut back by 3 bases and J by 0 bases. Germline CDR1 SGHDN, CDR2 FVKESK. CDR3 sequence reads: CASSQDRANYGYTF. CDR3 DNA: TGTGCCAGCAGCCAGGACAGGGCTAACTATGGCTACACCTTC.

The chain combines TRBV6-6 with TRBJ2-7; 9 bases map to TRBD2. The CDR3 has 14 amino acids. Per the germline V gene, CDR1 is MNHNY and CDR2 is SVGAGI (reference sequence). With 2 bases clipped from V and 3 bases from J, the junction kept 2 bases outside the gene matches. The CDR3 region is CASSYISGSYEQYF. The CDR3 DNA reads TGTGCCAGCAGTTACATTAGCGGGAGCTACGAGCAGTACTTC.

For this clone: This specimen includes other DNA sequences encoding the same CDR3. The CDR3 sequence: CASSRAGGETQYF. The CDR3 DNA is TGCGCCAGCAGTCGAGCGGGAGGTGAGACCCAGTACTTC. This rearrangement joins TRBV5-1 to TRBJ2-5, with 9 positions matching TRBD2. Germline V gene sequence: CDR1 SGHRS, CDR2 YFSETQ. The CDR3 has 13 residues. Trimming at V came to 5 bases and at J to 5 bases, leaving 4 bases not matched to a gene.

This chain connects TRBV4-3 to TRBJ2-1; D gene unclear. Looked up from germline, CDR1 is LGHNA and CDR2 is YSLEER. V gave up 0 bases and J gave up 0 bases, with 9 bases separating them. The CDR3 is made up of 16 amino acids. As DNA, the CDR3 is TGCGCCAGCAGCCAAGAGGGCCGGACCTCCTACAATGAGCAGTTCTTC. Its translation: CASSQEGRTSYNEQFF.

This chain links TRBV7-3 with TRBJ2-5; tentative D call: TRBD2 (6 bases). The CDR3 has 13 amino acids. The V gene lost 5 bases and the J gene lost 2 bases, with 9 bases spanning the gap. Germline values: CDR1 SGHTA, CDR2 FQGTGA. The CDR3 DNA sequence: TGTGCCAGCAGCCCCGGACTACAAGAGACCCAGTACTTC. Translated, it gives CASSPGLQETQYF.

Note on this clone: Other DNA sequences in the same sample also yield this CDR3. The V call is TRBV30, the J call TRBJ1-1; TRBD1 might be the D (5 bases). In germline, CDR1 is GTSNPN, CDR2 SVGIG (reference sequence). Trimming took 2 bases from V and 1 from J, leaving 8 bases between them. The CDR3 contains 13 residues. The CDR3, as DNA: TGTGCCTGGAGTCTGGGGGGGAACACTGAAGCTTTCTTT. As protein: CAWSLGGNTEAFF.

The V gene is TRBV7-6, the J gene TRBJ2-5; 10 bases map to TRBD2. The ends lost 1 base at V and 5 bases at J; junction bases unmatched: 4. The CDR3 contains 15 residues. Germline assignment: CDR1 SGHVS and CDR2 FNYEAQ. The CDR3 nucleotides are TGTGCCAGCAGCTTAGGGACTAGCGGTGGGGAGACCCAGTACTTC. Encoded protein: CASSLGTSGGETQYF.

The chain links TRBV10-3 to TRBJ2-3; 12 positions agree with TRBD2. This CDR3 is 15 amino acids long. Trimming cost V 2 bases and J 5 bases; bases outside gene matches: 2. Germline CDR1 reads ENHRY; CDR2 reads SYGVKD. The CDR3 region is CAISEKTSGRDTQYF. The CDR3, as DNA: TGTGCCATCAGTGAGAAGACTAGCGGGAGAGATACGCAGTATTTT.

This chain uses TRBV4-3 with TRBJ2-7, with a weak D call TRBD2 (5 bases). CDR1 LGHNA and CDR2 YSLEER come from the germline V gene. The V gene lost 4 bases and the J gene lost 2 bases, with 18 bases spanning the gap. CDR3 length: 16 amino acids. CDR3: CASSLTIGLGPYEQYF. CDR3 DNA: TGCGCCAGCAGCCTCACGATCGGACTGGGTCCCTACGAGCAGTACTTC.

V gene TRBV7-9 combines with J gene TRBJ2-1; D is perhaps TRBD1 or TRBD2 (5 bases each). Between the trimmed V and J ends, which lost 5 bases and 0 bases, there was a span of 20 bases. Germline CDR1 and CDR2: SEHNR and FQNEAQ (reference sequence). The CDR3 extends over 18 amino acids. The CDR3 spells CASSPLRGGDSSYNEQFF. The CDR3, as DNA: TGTGCCAGCAGCCCCCTCCGGGGCGGTGATAGCTCCTACAATGAGCAGTTCTTC.

This chain links TRBV5-1 with TRBJ2-2, with D hard to call. CDR1 is SGHRS and CDR2 is YFSETQ in the germline V gene. This CDR3 is 14 amino acids long. V lost 0 bases and J 3 bases, leaving 6 bases between the germline ends. The CDR3 DNA is TGCGCCAGCAGCTTGGATCGGGACACCGGGGAGCTGTTTTTT. It is translated as CASSLDRDTGELFF.

This sequence joins TRBV29-1 and TRBJ1-4; D is unclear. This CDR3 spans 12 amino acids. CDR1 SQVTM and CDR2 ANQGSEA come from the germline V gene. Trimming shortened V by 1 base and J by 8 bases, and 8 bases separated the two germline ends. The CDR3 spells CSVEGQEEKLFF. The CDR3 DNA follows: TGCAGCGTTGAAGGTCAAGAGGAAAAACTGTTTTTT.

With respect to this clone: Different DNA sequences within this sample yield the same CDR3. In DNA, the CDR3 is TGTGCCAGCAGTGAGGAGGATCAGCCCCAGCATTTT. Amino acid sequence: CASSEEDQPQHF. V usage is TRBV6-1 and J usage is TRBJ1-5; no reliable D call. From germline, CDR1 is MNHNS and CDR2 SASEGT. The CDR3 is 12 amino acids. Trimming stripped 3 bases from V and 5 bases from J, with 5 bases between.